This T cell receptor beta chain was retrieved from a study of shared clonotypes between healthy human individuals. The CDR3 length is 16 residues. The germline V and J ends were trimmed by 2 bases and 3 bases, with 15 bases remaining between them. The V gene's germline CDR1 is MDHEN and CDR2 SYDVKM. Findings of the study overall: Relative to clonotypes present in all four donors, those not shared had lower generation probabilities. Shared across a few donors were around 5% of the naive CD4 clonotypes. Across subsets, estimated richness was generally greater for naive than for memory populations.

Sequencing was performed with immunoSEQ multiplex PCR; in TCRdb, only in-frame clones are kept and a portion is missing. The sample shows over 300,000 clones, over 75% of them seen only once. Note on this clone: The antigen remains unidentified.

The receptor's source is a man aged 18 to 35 in good health. The sample consisted of memory CD8+ T cells sorted from blood. The subset is: CD45RO+ cells pooled with CCR7-negative TemRA cells. This chain links TRBV28 with TRBJ2-3, with a weak D call TRBD2 (6 bases). As DNA, the CDR3 is TGTGCCAGCAGTTTAACGGGACTGGTAGGTACAGATACGCAGTATTTT. This sequence encodes CASSLTGLVGTDTQYF.